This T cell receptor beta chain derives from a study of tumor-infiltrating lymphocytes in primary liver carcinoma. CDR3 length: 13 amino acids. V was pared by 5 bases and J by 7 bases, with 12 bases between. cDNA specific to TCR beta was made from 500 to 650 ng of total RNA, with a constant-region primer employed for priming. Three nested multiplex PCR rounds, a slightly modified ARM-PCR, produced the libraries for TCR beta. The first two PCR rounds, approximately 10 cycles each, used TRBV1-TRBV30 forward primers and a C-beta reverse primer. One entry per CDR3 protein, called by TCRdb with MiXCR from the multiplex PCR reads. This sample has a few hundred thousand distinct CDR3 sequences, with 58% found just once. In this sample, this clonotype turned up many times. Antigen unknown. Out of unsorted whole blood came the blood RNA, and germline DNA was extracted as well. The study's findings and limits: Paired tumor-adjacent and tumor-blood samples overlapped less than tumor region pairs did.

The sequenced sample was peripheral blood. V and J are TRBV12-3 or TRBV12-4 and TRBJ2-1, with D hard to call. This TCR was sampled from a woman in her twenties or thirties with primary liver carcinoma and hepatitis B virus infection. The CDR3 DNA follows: TGTGCCAGCAGTATCAATCCCAGAAATGAGCAGTTCTTC. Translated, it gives CASSINPRNEQFF.